This T cell receptor (beta chain) was recovered during a study of cytomegalovirus exposure and HLA in healthy donors. Study observations and caveats: In an earlier analysis, most TCR beta V segments were productive about 87% or about 30% of the time. TCR beta chain V- and J-gene trimming was linked, in a later analysis, to a missense variant in DCLRE1C.

Primers for the PCR totalled 60 Vbeta and 13 Jbeta. Repertoires were generated with immunoSEQ multiplex PCR, while TCRdb's copy carries only in-frame clones and drops some. Of 150,000 to 200,000 clones in the sample, approximately 70% were seen once. Note on this clone: The antigen is unknown.

Germline V gene sequence: CDR1 MNHNS, CDR2 SASEGT. CDR3 size: 15 residues. After removal of 6 bases from V and 4 bases from J, the junction contained 8 bases not matched to a gene. V usage is TRBV6-1 and J usage is TRBJ2-1; 8 bases map to TRBD2. Sequencing was carried out using PBMCs. The TCR sequence derives from a woman aged 40 to 49 in good health and CMV-seropositive. CDR3 nucleotides: TGTGCCAGCAGGGTCTCATCGGGGGGGTACAATGAGCAGTTCTTC. Its translation is CASRVSSGGYNEQFF.